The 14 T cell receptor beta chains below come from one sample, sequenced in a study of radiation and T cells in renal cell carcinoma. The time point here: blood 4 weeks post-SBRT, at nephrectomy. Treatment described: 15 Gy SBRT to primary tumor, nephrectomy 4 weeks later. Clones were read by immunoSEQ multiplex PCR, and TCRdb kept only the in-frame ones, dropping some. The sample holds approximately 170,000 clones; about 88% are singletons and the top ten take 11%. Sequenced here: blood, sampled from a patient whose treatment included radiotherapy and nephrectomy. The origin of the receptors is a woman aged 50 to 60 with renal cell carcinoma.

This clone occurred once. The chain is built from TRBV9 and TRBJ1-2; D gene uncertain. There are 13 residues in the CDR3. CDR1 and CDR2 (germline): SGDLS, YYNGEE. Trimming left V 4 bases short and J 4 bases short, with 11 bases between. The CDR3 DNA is TGTGCCAGCAGCCCCGGGGATCCCTATGGCTACACCTTC. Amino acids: CASSPGDPYGYTF.

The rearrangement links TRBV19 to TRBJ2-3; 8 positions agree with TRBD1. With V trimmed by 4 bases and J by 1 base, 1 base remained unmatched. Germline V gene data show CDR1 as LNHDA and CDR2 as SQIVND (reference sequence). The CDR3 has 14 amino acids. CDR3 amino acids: CASSSRGRTDTQYF. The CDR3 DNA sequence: TGTGCCAGTAGTAGCAGGGGGCGCACAGATACGCAGTATTTT.

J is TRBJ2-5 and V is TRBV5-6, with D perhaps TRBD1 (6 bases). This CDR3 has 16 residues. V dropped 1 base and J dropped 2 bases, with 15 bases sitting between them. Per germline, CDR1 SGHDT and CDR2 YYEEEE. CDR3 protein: CASSLRGTTRQETQYF. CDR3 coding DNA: TGTGCCAGCAGCTTGAGGGGGACAACCCGTCAAGAGACCCAGTACTTC.

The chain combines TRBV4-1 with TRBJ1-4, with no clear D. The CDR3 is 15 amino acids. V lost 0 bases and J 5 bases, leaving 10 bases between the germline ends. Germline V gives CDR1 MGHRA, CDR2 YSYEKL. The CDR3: CASSQDGFANEKLFF. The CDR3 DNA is TGCGCCAGCAGCCAAGACGGGTTCGCGAATGAAAAACTGTTTTTT.

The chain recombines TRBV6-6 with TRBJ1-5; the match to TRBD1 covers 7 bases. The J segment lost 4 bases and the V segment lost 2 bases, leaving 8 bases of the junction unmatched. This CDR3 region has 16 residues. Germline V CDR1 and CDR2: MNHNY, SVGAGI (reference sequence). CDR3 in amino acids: CASSYGQGGRNQPQHF. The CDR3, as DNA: TGTGCCAGCAGTTACGGGCAGGGGGGACGGAATCAGCCCCAGCATTTT.

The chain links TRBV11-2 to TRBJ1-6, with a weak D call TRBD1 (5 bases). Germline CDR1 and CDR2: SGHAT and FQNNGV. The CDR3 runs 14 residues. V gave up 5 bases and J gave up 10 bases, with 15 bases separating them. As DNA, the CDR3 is TGTGCCAGCAGCCTCACTTCGGGGCCATCACCCCTCCACTTT. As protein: CASSLTSGPSPLHF.

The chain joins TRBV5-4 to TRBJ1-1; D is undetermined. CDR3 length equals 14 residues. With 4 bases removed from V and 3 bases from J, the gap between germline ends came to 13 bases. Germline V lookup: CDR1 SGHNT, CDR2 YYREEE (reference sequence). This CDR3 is CASSTEPAHTEAFF. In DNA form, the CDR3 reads TGTGCCAGCAGCACAGAACCGGCCCACACTGAAGCTTTCTTT.

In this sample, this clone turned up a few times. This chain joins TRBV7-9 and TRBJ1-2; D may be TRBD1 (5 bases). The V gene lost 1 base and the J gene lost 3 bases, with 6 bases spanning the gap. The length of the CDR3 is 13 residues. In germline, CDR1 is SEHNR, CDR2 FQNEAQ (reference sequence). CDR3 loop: CASSLGGYYGYTF. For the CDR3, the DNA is TGTGCCAGCAGCTTAGGGGGCTACTATGGCTACACCTTC. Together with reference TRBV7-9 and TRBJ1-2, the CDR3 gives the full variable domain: DTGVSQNPRHKITKRGQNVTFRCDPISEHNRLYWYRQTLGQGPEFLTYFQNEAQLEKSRLLSDRFSAERPKGSFSTLEIQRTEQGDSAMYLCASSLGGYYGYTFGSGTRLTVV.

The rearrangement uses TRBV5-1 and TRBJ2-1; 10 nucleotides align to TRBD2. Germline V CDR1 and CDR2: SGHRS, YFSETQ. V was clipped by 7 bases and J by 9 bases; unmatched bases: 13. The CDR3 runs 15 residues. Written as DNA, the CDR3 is TGCGCCAGCCGGCCCGCCGGGACTAGCGACGTTGAGCAGTTCTTC. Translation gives CASRPAGTSDVEQFF.

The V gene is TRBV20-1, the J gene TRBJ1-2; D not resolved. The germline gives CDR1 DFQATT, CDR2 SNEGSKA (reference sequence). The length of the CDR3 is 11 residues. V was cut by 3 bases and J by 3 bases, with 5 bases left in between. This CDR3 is CSASKDYGYTF. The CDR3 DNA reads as TGCAGTGCTAGTAAGGACTATGGCTACACCTTC.

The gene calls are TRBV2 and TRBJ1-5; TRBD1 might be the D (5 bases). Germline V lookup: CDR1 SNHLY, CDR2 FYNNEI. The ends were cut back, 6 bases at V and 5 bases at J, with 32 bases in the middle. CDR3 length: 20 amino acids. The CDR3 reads CASRTTHYGHDGLSHQPQHF. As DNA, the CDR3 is TGTGCCAGCAGGACAACCCATTACGGACATGATGGGCTATCTCATCAGCCCCAGCATTTT.

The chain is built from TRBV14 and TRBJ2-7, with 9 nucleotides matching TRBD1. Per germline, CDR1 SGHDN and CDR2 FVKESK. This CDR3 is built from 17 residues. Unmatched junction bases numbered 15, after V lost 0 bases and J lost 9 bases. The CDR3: CASSQDYLRDRARVQYF. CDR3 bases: TGTGCCAGCAGCCAAGATTATCTCCGGGACAGGGCGCGGGTGCAGTACTTC. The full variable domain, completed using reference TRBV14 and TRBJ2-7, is EAGVTQFPSHSVIEKGQTVTLRCDPISGHDNLYWYRRVMGKEIKFLLHFVKESKQDESGMPNNRFLAERTGGTYSTLKVQPAELEDSGVYFCASSQDYLRDRARVQYFGPGTRLTVT.

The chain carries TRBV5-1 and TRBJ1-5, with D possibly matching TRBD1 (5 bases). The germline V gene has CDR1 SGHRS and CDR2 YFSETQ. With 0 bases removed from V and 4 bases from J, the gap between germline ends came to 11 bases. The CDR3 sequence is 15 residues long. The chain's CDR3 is CASSLALGENQPQHF. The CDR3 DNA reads TGCGCCAGCAGCTTGGCCCTAGGGGAAAATCAGCCCCAGCATTTT.

CDR3 nucleotide sequence: TGTGCCAGCACACAAGCTGGAAACATTCAGTACTTC. Residues: CASTQAGNIQYF. The chain has TRBV11-2 and TRBJ2-4; D unclear. V dropped 7 bases and J dropped 6 bases, with 10 bases sitting between them. Per the germline V gene, CDR1 is SGHAT and CDR2 is FQNNGV. The CDR3 loop spans 12 amino acids.